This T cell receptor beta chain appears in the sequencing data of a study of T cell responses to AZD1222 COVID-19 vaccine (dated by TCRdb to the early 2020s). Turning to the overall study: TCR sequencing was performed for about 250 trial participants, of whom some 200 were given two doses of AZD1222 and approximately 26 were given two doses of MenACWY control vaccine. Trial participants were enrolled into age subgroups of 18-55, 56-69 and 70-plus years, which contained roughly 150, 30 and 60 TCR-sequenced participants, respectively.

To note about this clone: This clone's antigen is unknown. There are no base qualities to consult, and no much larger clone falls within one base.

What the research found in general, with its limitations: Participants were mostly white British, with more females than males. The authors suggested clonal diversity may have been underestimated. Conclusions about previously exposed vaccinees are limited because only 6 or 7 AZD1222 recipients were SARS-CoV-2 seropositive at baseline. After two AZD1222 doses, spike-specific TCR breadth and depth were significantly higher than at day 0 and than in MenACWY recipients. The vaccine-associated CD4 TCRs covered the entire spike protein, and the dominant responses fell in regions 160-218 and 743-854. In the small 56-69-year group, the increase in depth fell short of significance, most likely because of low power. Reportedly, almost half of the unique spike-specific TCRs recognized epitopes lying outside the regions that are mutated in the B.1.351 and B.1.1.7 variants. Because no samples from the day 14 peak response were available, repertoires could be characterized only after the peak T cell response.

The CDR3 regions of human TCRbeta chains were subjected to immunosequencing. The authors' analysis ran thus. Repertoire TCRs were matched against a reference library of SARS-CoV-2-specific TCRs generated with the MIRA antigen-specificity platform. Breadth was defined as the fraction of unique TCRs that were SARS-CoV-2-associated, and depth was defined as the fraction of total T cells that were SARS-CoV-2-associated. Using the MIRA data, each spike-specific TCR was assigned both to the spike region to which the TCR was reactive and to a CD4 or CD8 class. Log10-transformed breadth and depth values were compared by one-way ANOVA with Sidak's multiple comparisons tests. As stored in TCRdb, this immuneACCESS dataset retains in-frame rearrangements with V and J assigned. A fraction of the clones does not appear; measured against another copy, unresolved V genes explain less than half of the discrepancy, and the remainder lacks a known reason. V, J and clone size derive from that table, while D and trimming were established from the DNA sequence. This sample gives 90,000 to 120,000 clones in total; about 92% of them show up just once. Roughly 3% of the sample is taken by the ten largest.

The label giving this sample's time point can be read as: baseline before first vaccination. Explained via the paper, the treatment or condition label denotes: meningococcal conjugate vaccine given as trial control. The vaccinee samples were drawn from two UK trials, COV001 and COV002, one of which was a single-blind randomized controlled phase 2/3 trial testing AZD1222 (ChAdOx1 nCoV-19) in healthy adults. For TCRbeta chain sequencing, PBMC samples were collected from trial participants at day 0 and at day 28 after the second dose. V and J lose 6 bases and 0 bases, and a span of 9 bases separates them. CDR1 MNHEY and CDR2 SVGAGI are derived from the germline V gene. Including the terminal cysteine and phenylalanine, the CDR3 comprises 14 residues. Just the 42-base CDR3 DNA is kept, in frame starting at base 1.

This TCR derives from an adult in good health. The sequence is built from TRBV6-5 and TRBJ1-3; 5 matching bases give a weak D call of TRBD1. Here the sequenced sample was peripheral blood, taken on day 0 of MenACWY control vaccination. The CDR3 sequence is CASSLGDSGNTIYF. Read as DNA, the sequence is TGTGCCAGCAGCTTGGGGGACTCTGGAAACACCATATATTTT.